This entry lists 32 T cell receptor beta chains sequenced from one sample in a study of graft-versus-host responses after intestinal transplantation. No cognate antigen is known for these TCRs. Some clones are missing from TCRdb's copy, which holds only in-frame ones; the method was immunoSEQ multiplex PCR. This sample has fewer than 110,000 clones, with 80% to 90% found just once. Material: unstimulated CD4+ T cells sorted from spleen or lymph node cells, obtained before transplant. The source is a human donor who was the organ donor for an intestinal transplant.

The genes are TRBV10-1 and TRBJ2-3; a weak D match, TRBD2 (6 bases). Germline V lookup: CDR1 WNHNN, CDR2 SYGVQD (reference sequence). This CDR3 contains 17 residues. V lost 4 bases and J lost 2, with 19 bases in between. In DNA, the CDR3 is TGCGCCAGCAGTGTTGGCGGGGCCAAATCCCACACAGATACGCAGTATTTT. Its protein is CASSVGGAKSHTDTQYF.

The chain links TRBV6-1 to TRBJ1-3; D may be TRBD1 (5 bases). The CDR3 is made up of 15 amino acids. V shed 7 bases and J shed 0 bases, with 13 bases lying between them. Germline-derived CDR1 and CDR2 are MNHNS and SASEGT. In DNA form, the CDR3 reads TGTGCCAGCATCCAGGGCCCCTCCTCTGGAAACACCATATATTTT. Protein product: CASIQGPSSGNTIYF.

This clone has more than one count but fewer than ten. The rearrangement joins TRBV18 to TRBJ1-5; no firm D call. The CDR3 spans 14 residues. The V gene's germline CDR1 is KGHSH and CDR2 LQKENI. Deletions cut 6 bases from V and 7 bases from J, with 16 bases between. In nucleotides, the CDR3 is TGTGCCAGCTCCCAAGGCGGGCAGCTCCAGCCCCAGCATTTT. This translates into CASSQGGQLQPQHF.

This sequence joins TRBV18 and TRBJ1-2; maybe TRBD1 (5 bases). Germline assignment: CDR1 KGHSH and CDR2 LQKENI. The CDR3 is made up of 14 amino acids. V lost 0 bases to trimming and J lost 8 bases, with 13 bases between them. CDR3 region: CASSPPGDGGGYTF. The CDR3 coding sequence is TGTGCCAGCTCACCACCAGGAGACGGGGGGGGCTACACCTTC.

This clone appeared a few times. The CDR3, as DNA: TGTGCCAGCAGCTTGGTGGTGGGACAGGGACCTTTTAACTATGGCTACACCTTC. Amino acid sequence: CASSLVVGQGPFNYGYTF. This sequence joins TRBV5-6 and TRBJ1-2; TRBD1 matches 9 bases. CDR1 is SGHDT and CDR2 is YYEEEE in the germline V gene. The V segment lost 0 bases and the J segment 1 base; nucleotides outside the gene matches: 10. The CDR3 has 18 amino acids.

The V call is TRBV7-2, the J call TRBJ2-7; D perhaps matches TRBD1 (5 bases). The length of the CDR3 is 14 residues. Trimming pared 2 bases from V and 3 bases from J, leaving 11 bases between. Germline CDR1 is SGHTA and CDR2 is FQGNSA. CDR3 DNA sequence: TGTGCCAGCAGCTTAAGGACGGACATCTACGAGCAGTACTTC. Translating gives CASSLRTDIYEQYF.

The gene calls are TRBV5-4 and TRBJ2-5, with D hard to call. The DNA end is more similar to TRBJ2-7, so the J call may be wrong. CDR1 is SGHNT and CDR2 is YYREEE in the germline V gene (reference sequence). This CDR3 is built from 12 residues. The chain's CDR3 is CASSLGASEQYF. The CDR3 DNA sequence: TGTGCCAGCAGCTTGGGGGCATCCGAGCAGTACTTC.

This chain links TRBV27 with TRBJ2-3, with D possibly matching TRBD1 (6 bases). The CDR3 totals 14 residues. V was pared by 2 bases and J by 3 bases, with 9 bases between. From germline, CDR1 is MNHEY and CDR2 SMNVEV (reference sequence). The CDR3 reads CASSLQGMTDTQYF. CDR3 nucleotides: TGTGCCAGCAGTTTACAGGGGATGACAGATACGCAGTATTTT.

The chain uses TRBV4-2 and TRBJ2-1; 10 bases map to TRBD2. Germline CDR1 is LGHNA and CDR2 is YNFKEQ. Losses at the gene ends were 4 bases for V and 4 bases for J; bases not matched to a gene: 7. The CDR3 runs to 16 residues. The CDR3 loop reads CASSRDTSGDYNEQFF. The CDR3 coding sequence is TGTGCCAGCAGCCGGGATACTAGCGGGGATTACAATGAGCAGTTCTTC.

This chain connects TRBV2 to TRBJ2-4, with D tentatively TRBD1 (6 bases). The CDR3 is made up of 16 amino acids. The germline CDR1 and CDR2 sequences are SNHLY and FYNNEI. Deletions cut 4 bases from V and 2 bases from J, with 15 bases between. CDR3 DNA sequence: TGTGCCAGCAGTGGGGGACAACCTTTCTCCAAAAACATTCAGTACTTC. This sequence encodes CASSGGQPFSKNIQYF.

This CDR3 is CASSQEGTRGPLHF. CDR3 DNA: TGTGCCAGCAGCCAAGAGGGGACAAGGGGACCCCTCCACTTT. This sequence joins TRBV14 and TRBJ1-6, with D possibly TRBD1 on 6 matching bases. The CDR3 runs to 14 residues. CDR1 SGHDN and CDR2 FVKESK come from the germline V gene. The ends were cut back, 0 bases at V and 12 bases at J, with 12 bases in the middle.

The genes are TRBV27 and TRBJ2-7; no firm D call. The germline V and J ends were trimmed by 4 bases and 0 bases, with 13 bases remaining between them. The CDR3 is 15 amino acids. Germline lookup yields CDR1 MNHEY and CDR2 SMNVEV (reference sequence). CDR3 protein: CASSWGISSSYEQYF. The CDR3 bases are TGTGCCAGCAGTTGGGGTATTTCCAGCTCCTACGAGCAGTACTTC.

The chain joins TRBV29-1 to TRBJ2-1; D may be TRBD2 (6 bases). The V gene's germline CDR1 is SQVTM and CDR2 ANQGSEA. V shed 6 bases and J shed 9 bases, with 18 bases lying between them. CDR3 length equals 13 residues. CDR3 loop: CSVAGLGVAEQFF. The CDR3 DNA follows: TGCAGCGTCGCGGGACTGGGGGTGGCTGAGCAGTTCTTC.

CDR3 region: CASYQTSGKETQYF. The CDR3 coding sequence is TGTGCCAGCTACCAGACTAGCGGGAAAGAGACCCAGTACTTC. The chain is built from TRBV2 and TRBJ2-5, with 11 bases aligning to TRBD2. Germline V CDR1 and CDR2: SNHLY, FYNNEI. The CDR3 runs to 14 residues. V shed 8 bases, J shed 3 bases, and the junction held 5 bases outside the gene matches.

The J gene is TRBJ2-4, the V gene TRBV29-1, with D unclear. V was shortened by 3 bases and J by 0 bases, with 3 bases between the two germline ends. The CDR3 runs to 12 residues. The V gene's germline CDR1 is SQVTM and CDR2 ANQGSEA. The CDR3: CSVELAKNIQYF. The CDR3 DNA reads TGCAGCGTTGAGTTAGCCAAAAACATTCAGTACTTC. Filled out from reference TRBV29-1 and TRBJ2-4, the complete variable domain reads SAVISQKPSRDICQRGTSLTIQCQVDSQVTMMFWYRQQPGQSLTLIATANQGSEATYESGFVIDKFPISRPNLTFSTLTVSNMSPEDSSIYLCSVELAKNIQYFGAGTRLSVL.

The DNA for the CDR3 is TGTGCCAGCAGCTTATGGATTGAGCGTAGCTACACCTTC. As protein: CASSLWIERSYTF. The chain recombines TRBV11-3 with TRBJ1-2, with D unresolved. The CDR3 covers 13 residues. CDR1 SGHNT and CDR2 YENEEA come from the germline V gene. The V and J ends lost 2 bases and 9 bases respectively, with 13 bases between them.

The gene calls are TRBV4-2 and TRBJ1-2, with a tentative D call TRBD1 (5 bases). Per germline, CDR1 LGHNA and CDR2 YNFKEQ. This CDR3 comprises 16 residues. V was pared by 1 base and J by 1 base, with 13 bases between. CDR3 protein: CASSQGFGGGNYGYTF. As DNA, the CDR3 is TGTGCCAGCAGCCAAGGTTTTGGGGGAGGTAACTATGGCTACACCTTC.

This clone has only one observation. The CDR3 DNA sequence: TGTGCCAGCAGTTCGCCGTTAGCGGGGGGCTACGAGCAGTACTTC. The encoded protein is CASSSPLAGGYEQYF. The chain carries TRBV6-1 and TRBJ2-5; TRBD2 matches at 10 bases. The DNA end is a closer match to TRBJ2-7, so the J assignment may be wrong. Looked up from germline, CDR1 is MNHNS and CDR2 is SASEGT. This CDR3 has 15 amino acids.

V and J are TRBV6-6 and TRBJ2-3; D uncertain. The V gene's germline CDR1 is MNHNY and CDR2 SVGAGI (reference sequence). The germline V and J ends were trimmed by 8 bases and 3 bases, with 12 bases remaining between them. The CDR3 has 13 amino acids. The CDR3, as DNA: TGTGCCAGCCGCTCTCATATTACAGATACGCAGTATTTT. This translates into CASRSHITDTQYF.

V is TRBV6-5 and J is TRBJ1-2, with TRBD1 matching over 8 bases. The V and J ends lost 2 bases and 6 bases, in that order; junction bases with no gene match: 5. This CDR3 comprises 14 residues. Germline loops: CDR1 MNHEY, CDR2 SVGAGI. CDR3 region: CASSYRQGIHGYTF. Written as DNA, the CDR3 is TGTGCCAGCAGTTACAGACAGGGGATCCATGGCTACACCTTC.

This clone is a singleton in its sample. V is TRBV28 and J is TRBJ2-3; the match to TRBD2 covers 11 bases. The CDR3 is 15 residues long. The J segment lost 6 bases and the V segment lost 1 base, leaving 3 bases of the junction unmatched. Germline values: CDR1 MDHEN, CDR2 SYDVKM. The CDR3: CASSLLAGGGDTQYF. CDR3 DNA sequence: TGTGCCAGCAGTTTATTAGCGGGAGGGGGGGATACGCAGTATTTT. The variable domain in full, with the rest retrieved from reference TRBV28 and TRBJ2-3, is DVKVTQSSRYLVKRTGEKVFLECVQDMDHENMFWYRQDPGLGLRLIYFSYDVKMKEKGDIPEGYSVSREKKERFSLILESASTNQTSMYLCASSLLAGGGDTQYFGPGTRLTVL.

This chain links TRBV7-3 with TRBJ1-6, with D hard to call. CDR3 length equals 13 residues. In germline, CDR1 is SGHTA, CDR2 FQGTGA. Trimming stripped 4 bases from V and 4 bases from J, with 5 bases between. Here the CDR3 reads CASSSLYNSPLHF. In nucleotides, the CDR3 is TGTGCCAGCAGCTCCCTTTATAATTCACCCCTCCACTTT. The full variable domain, rest sourced from reference TRBV7-3 and TRBJ1-6, is GAGVSQTPSNKVTEKGKYVELRCDPISGHTALYWYRQSLGQGPEFLIYFQGTGAADDSGLPNDRFFAVRPEGSVSTLKIQRTERGDSAVYLCASSSLYNSPLHFGNGTRLTVT.

The CDR3 DNA is TGCGCCAGCAGCCAGATAGCGGGGGGGATATACAGGGAGCAGTTCTTC. It encodes CASSQIAGGIYREQFF. J is TRBJ2-1 and V is TRBV4-1; 11 positions match TRBD2. J lost 10 bases, V lost 3 bases, and 11 bases had no gene match. Germline CDR1 reads MGHRA; CDR2 reads YSYEKL. CDR3 length: 16 residues.

This clone was counted a single time. V gene TRBV6-5 combines with J gene TRBJ2-7, with D perhaps given as TRBD1 or TRBD2 (6 bases each). V lost 10 bases to trimming and J lost 6 bases, with 19 bases between them. In germline, CDR1 is MNHEY, CDR2 SVGAGI. The CDR3 covers 13 residues. CDR3: CATSRGRGGEQYF. CDR3 bases: TGTGCCACCTCGCGGGGCAGGGGAGGCGAGCAGTACTTC.

V and J are TRBV6-1 and TRBJ1-2, with a tentative D call TRBD1 (5 bases). Germline lookup yields CDR1 MNHNS and CDR2 SASEGT. The CDR3 is 14 amino acids. The V gene lost 7 bases and the J gene lost 4 bases, with 16 bases spanning the gap. The DNA for the CDR3 is TGTGCCAGCACCAACCTGGGACTGACCTATGGCTACACCTTC. Protein product: CASTNLGLTYGYTF.

The chain carries TRBV29-1 and TRBJ1-1, with 8 bases that match TRBD1. J lost 2 bases, V lost 5 bases, and 7 bases had no gene match. The CDR3 has 14 residues. Germline V gives CDR1 SQVTM, CDR2 ANQGSEA. The CDR3 DNA reads TGCAGCGTTCGAGGGACAGGATATAACACTGAAGCTTTCTTT. It is translated as CSVRGTGYNTEAFF.

This clone was found a few times. This chain connects TRBV6-1 to TRBJ2-5; D is unclear. The CDR3 sequence is 14 residues long. The V gene lost 7 bases and the J gene lost 5 bases, with 17 bases spanning the gap. Per germline, CDR1 MNHNS and CDR2 SASEGT. CDR3 amino acids: CASNPSPASETQYF. CDR3 in DNA: TGTGCCAGCAATCCGTCCCCGGCGTCGGAGACCCAGTACTTC.

The sample holds one count of this clone. The chain carries TRBV10-2 and TRBJ2-4; 10 bases line up with TRBD1. Unmatched junction bases numbered 4, after V lost 6 bases and J lost 2 bases. The germline V gene encodes CDR1 WSHSY and CDR2 SAAADI. The CDR3 covers 15 residues. The CDR3 reads CASRGQGVTKNIQYF. The CDR3 nucleotides read TGCGCCAGCAGAGGACAGGGGGTTACCAAAAACATTCAGTACTTC.

The chain combines TRBV6-1 with TRBJ1-3, with D unresolved. The CDR3 has 13 amino acids. V was cut by 8 bases and J by 2 bases, with 10 bases left in between. Germline V gene lookup returns CDR1 MNHNS and CDR2 SASEGT. The CDR3 coding sequence is TGTGCCAGCCGAACAATGGCTGGAAACACCATATATTTT. Translated: CASRTMAGNTIYF.

The V and J genes are TRBV30 and TRBJ2-3, with TRBD2 as a possible D gene (5 bases). V was cut by 5 bases and J by 3 bases, with 15 bases left in between. The CDR3 is 14 amino acids. The germline CDR1 and CDR2 sequences are GTSNPN and SVGIG (reference sequence). CDR3 sequence (DNA): TGTGCCTGGGGAACTAGGGTGGGGACAGATACGCAGTATTTT. It codes for CAWGTRVGTDTQYF.

This clone occurred once. The rearrangement links TRBV20-1 to TRBJ2-1; D is perhaps TRBD2 (6 bases). This CDR3 has 11 amino acids. The V end lost 2 bases, the J end lost 11 bases, and 10 bases lay between the germline ends. Germline CDR1 and CDR2: DFQATT and SNEGSKA (reference sequence). In DNA form, the CDR3 reads TGCAGTGCTAGACTGGGGGGAAAGCAGTTCTTC. It encodes CSARLGGKQFF.

The chain has TRBV6-5 and TRBJ1-3; D gene uncertain. Trimming shortened V by 4 bases and J by 6 bases, and 13 bases separated the two germline ends. The germline V gene has CDR1 MNHEY and CDR2 SVGAGI. The CDR3 consists of 14 residues. The CDR3 DNA reads TGTGCCAGCAGTTCGCACTCGGAGGCAAACACCATATATTTT. Residues: CASSSHSEANTIYF.